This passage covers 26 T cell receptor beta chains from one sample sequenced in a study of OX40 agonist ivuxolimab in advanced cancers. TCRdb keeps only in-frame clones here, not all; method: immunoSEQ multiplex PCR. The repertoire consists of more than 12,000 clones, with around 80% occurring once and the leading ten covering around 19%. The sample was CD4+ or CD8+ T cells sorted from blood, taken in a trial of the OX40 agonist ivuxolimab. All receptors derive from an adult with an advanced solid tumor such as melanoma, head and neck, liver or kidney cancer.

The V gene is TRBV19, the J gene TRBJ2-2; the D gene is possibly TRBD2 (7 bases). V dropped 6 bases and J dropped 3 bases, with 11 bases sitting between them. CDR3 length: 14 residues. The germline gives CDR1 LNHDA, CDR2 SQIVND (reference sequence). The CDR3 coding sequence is TGTGCCAGTAGGGGGGGGGCCCACACCGGGGAGCTGTTTTTT. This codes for CASRGGAHTGELFF.

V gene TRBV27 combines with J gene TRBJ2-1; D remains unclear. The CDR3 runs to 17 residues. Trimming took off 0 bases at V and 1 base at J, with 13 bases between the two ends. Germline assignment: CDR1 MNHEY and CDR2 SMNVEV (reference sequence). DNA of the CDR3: TGTGCCAGCAGTTTATCATCCAGCAAGGCTTCCTACAATGAGCAGTTCTTC. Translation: CASSLSSSKASYNEQFF.

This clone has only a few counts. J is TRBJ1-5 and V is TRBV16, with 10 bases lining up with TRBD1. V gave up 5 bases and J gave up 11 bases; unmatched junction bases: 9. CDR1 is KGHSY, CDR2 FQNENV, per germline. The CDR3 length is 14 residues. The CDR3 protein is CASSKTGGLLSQHF. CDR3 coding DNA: TGTGCCAGCAGCAAGACAGGGGGCCTGCTTTCCCAGCATTTT.

CDR3 protein: CASSLRAVNQPQHF. CDR3 sequence (DNA): TGTGCCAGCAGTTTACGGGCAGTTAATCAGCCCCAGCATTTT. This chain uses TRBV27 with TRBJ1-5; unclear D gene. Deletions cut 2 bases from V and 4 bases from J, with 9 bases between. CDR3 length: 14 residues. The germline V gene has CDR1 MNHEY and CDR2 SMNVEV (reference sequence).

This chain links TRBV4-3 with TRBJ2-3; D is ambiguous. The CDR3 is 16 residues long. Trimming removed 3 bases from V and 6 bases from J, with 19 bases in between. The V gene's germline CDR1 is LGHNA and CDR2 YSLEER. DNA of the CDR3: TGCGCCAGCAGCCAGGAAGGACCTGGCGCTAAGGATACGCAGTATTTT. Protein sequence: CASSQEGPGAKDTQYF.

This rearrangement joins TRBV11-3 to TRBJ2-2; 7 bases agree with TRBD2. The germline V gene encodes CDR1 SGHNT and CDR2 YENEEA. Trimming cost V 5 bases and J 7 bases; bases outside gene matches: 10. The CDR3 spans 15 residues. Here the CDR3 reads CASSGGGRAHGELFF. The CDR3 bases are TGTGCCAGCAGCGGGGGAGGGAGGGCCCACGGGGAGCTGTTTTTT.

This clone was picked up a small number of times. Here the CDR3 reads CASSLDKGLTYEQYF. As DNA, the CDR3 is TGTGCCAGCAGCTTAGACAAGGGACTTACCTACGAGCAGTACTTC. V gene TRBV7-2 combines with J gene TRBJ2-7; possibly TRBD2 for D (6 bases). The germline CDR1 and CDR2 sequences are SGHTA and FQGNSA. The CDR3 runs 15 residues. Between the trimmed V and J ends, which lost 1 base and 2 bases, there was a span of 12 bases.

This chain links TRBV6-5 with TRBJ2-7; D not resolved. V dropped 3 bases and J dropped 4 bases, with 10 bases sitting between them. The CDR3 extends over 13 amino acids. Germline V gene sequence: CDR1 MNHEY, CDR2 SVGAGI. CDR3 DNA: TGTGCCAGCAGTTATGGCCAGCCGTACGAGCAGTACTTC. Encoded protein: CASSYGQPYEQYF.

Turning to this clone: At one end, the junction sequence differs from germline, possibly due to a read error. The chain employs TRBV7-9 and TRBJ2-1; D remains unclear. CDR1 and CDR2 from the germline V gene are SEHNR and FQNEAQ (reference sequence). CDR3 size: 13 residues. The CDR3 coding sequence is TGCGCCAGCAGCCAAGACATCTTCAATGAGCAGTTCTTC. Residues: CASSQDIFNEQFF.

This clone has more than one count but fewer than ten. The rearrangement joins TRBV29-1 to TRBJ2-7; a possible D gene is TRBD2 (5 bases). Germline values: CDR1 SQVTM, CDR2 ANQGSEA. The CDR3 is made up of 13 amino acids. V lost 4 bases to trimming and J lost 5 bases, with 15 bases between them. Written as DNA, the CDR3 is TGCAGCGTTGGGTCCCGGGAAGTCCACGAGCAGTACTTC. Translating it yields CSVGSREVHEQYF.

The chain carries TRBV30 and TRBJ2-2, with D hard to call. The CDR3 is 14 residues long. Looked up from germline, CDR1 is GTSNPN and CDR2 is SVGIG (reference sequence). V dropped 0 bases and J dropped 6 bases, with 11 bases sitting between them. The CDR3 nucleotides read TGTGCCTGGAGTGTAGGGCCCGAGGCCGGGGAGCTGTTTTTT. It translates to CAWSVGPEAGELFF. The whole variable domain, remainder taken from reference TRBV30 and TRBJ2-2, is SQTIHQWPATLVQPVGSPLSLECTVEGTSNPNLYWYRQAAGRGLQLLFYSVGIGQISSEVPQNLSASRPQDRQFILSSKKLLLSDSGFYLCAWSVGPEAGELFFGEGSRLTVL.

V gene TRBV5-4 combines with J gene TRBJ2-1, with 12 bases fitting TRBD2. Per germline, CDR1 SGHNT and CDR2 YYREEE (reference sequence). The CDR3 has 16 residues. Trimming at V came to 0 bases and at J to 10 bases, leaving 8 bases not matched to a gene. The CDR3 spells CASSLVVTSGRGEQFF. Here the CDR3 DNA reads TGTGCCAGCAGCTTGGTGGTGACTAGCGGGAGAGGGGAGCAGTTCTTC.

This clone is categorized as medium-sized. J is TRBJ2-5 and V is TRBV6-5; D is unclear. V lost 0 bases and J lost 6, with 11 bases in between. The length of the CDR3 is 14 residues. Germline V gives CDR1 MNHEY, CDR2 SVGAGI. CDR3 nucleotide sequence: TGTGCCAGCAGTTACTCAGTTTCATCTAAGACCCAGTACTTC. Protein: CASSYSVSSKTQYF.

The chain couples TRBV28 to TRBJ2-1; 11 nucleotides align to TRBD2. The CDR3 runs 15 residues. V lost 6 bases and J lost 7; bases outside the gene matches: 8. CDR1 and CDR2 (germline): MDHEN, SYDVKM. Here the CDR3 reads CASRLAGGPVNEQFF. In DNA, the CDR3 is TGTGCCAGCAGGTTAGCGGGAGGGCCGGTGAATGAGCAGTTCTTC.

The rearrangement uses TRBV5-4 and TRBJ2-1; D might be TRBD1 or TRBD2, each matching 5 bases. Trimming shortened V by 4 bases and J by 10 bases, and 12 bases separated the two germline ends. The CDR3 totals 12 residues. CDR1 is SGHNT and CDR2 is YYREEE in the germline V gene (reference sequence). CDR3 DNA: TGTGCCAGCAGCCCCGGGACCAGGGAGCAGTTCTTC. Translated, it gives CASSPGTREQFF.

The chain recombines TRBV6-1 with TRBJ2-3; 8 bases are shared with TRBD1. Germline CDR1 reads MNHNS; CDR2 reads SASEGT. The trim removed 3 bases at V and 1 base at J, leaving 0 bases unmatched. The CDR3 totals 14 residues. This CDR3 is CASSEGQGTDTQYF. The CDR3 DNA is TGTGCCAGCAGTGAGGGACAGGGCACAGATACGCAGTATTTT.

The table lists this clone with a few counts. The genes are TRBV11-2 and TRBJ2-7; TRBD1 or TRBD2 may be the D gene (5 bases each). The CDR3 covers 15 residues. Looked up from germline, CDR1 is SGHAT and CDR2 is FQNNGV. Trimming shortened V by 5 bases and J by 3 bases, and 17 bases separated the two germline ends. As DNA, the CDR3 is TGTGCCAGCAGCCGCAACGAGGGGCTACTCTACGAGCAGTACTTC. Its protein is CASSRNEGLLYEQYF.

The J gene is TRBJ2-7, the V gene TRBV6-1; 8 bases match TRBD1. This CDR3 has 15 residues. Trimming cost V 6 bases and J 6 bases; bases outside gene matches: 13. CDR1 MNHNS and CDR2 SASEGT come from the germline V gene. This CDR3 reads CASSGPGQALFEQYF. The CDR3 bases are TGTGCCAGCAGCGGTCCGGGACAGGCTCTCTTCGAGCAGTACTTC.

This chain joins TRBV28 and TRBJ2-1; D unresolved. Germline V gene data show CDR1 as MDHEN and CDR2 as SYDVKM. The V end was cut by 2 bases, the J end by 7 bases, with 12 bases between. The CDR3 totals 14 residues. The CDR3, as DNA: TGTGCCAGCAGTTTAGAACGGGTTGGAAATGAGCAGTTCTTC. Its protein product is CASSLERVGNEQFF.

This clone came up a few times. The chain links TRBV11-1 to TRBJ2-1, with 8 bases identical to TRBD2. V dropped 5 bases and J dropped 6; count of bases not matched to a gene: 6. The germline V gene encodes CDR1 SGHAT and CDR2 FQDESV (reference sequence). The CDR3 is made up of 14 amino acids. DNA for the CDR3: TGTGCCAGCAGCAATAGCGGGAACCGCAATGAGCAGTTCTTC. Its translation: CASSNSGNRNEQFF.

CDR3 region: CASSLYRNTGELFF. CDR3 sequence (DNA): TGTGCCAGCAGCTTATACAGGAACACCGGGGAGCTGTTTTTT. V is TRBV13 and J is TRBJ2-2, with unresolved D. This CDR3 contains 14 residues. The V end was cut by 2 bases, the J end by 1 base, with 5 bases between. The germline CDR1 and CDR2 sequences are PRHDT and FYEKMQ (reference sequence).

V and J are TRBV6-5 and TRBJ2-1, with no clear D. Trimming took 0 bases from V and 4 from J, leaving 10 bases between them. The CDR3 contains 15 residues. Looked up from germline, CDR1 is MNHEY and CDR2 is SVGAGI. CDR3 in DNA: TGTGCCAGCAGTTACTCGAACCTAGGATACAATGAGCAGTTCTTC. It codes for CASSYSNLGYNEQFF.

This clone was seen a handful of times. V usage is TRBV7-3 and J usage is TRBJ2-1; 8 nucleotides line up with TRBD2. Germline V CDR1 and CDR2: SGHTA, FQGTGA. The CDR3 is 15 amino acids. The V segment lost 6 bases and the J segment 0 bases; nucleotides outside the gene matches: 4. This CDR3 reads CASRMSGSSYNEQFF. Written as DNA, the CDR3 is TGTGCCAGCAGGATGAGCGGGAGCTCCTACAATGAGCAGTTCTTC.

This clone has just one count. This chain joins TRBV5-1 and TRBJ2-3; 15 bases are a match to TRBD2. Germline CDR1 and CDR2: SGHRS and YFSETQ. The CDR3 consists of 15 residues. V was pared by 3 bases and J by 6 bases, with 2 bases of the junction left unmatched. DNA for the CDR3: TGCGCCAGCAGCTCCGGGACTAGCGGGAGGGATACGCAGTATTTT. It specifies CASSSGTSGRDTQYF.

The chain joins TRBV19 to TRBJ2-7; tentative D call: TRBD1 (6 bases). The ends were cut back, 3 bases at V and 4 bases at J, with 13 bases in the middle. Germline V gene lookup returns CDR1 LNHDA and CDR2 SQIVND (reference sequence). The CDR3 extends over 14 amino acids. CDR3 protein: CASSIWGRLYEQYF. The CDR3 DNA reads TGTGCCAGTAGTATTTGGGGGCGTCTTTACGAGCAGTACTTC.

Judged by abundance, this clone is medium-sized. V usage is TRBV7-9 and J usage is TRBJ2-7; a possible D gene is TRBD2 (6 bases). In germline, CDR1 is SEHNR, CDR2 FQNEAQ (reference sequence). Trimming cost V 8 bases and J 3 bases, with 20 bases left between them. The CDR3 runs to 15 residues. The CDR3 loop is CASEEEGPESYEQYF. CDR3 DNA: TGTGCCAGCGAGGAGGAGGGGCCAGAAAGCTACGAGCAGTACTTC.